The rows below give T cell receptor beta chains drawn from one sample of a study of CD8 T cells in Susac syndrome. Via MiXCR, TCRdb re-called the immunoSEQ multiplex PCR reads, giving one row per CDR3 protein. There are some 120,000 distinct CDR3 sequences in the sample; around 95% occur only once, and roughly 0.092% lies in the top ten. Sequencing used CD4+ T cells from PBMCs. The receptors here all came from a human donor in good health. Both conserved end residues are trimmed from each CDR3. Each record gives: J gene, V gene, clone size, CDR3 protein. Not every row has a clone size; where given, it reads once, few, many or a size class.

j_gene: TRBJ1-1; v_gene: TRBV15; abundance: NA; CDR3aa: ATSRDKGQRNTEAF
j_gene: TRBJ1-5; v_gene: TRBV19; abundance: NA; CDR3aa: ASRSYVSGVANQPQH
j_gene: TRBJ2-1; v_gene: TRBV24-1; abundance: NA; CDR3aa: ATSDPSGDYNEQF
j_gene: TRBJ2-1; v_gene: TRBV9; abundance: NA; CDR3aa: ASSVLPHNNEQF
j_gene: TRBJ2-6; v_gene: TRBV28; abundance: NA; CDR3aa: ASSLEAWSSGANVLT
j_gene: TRBJ2-5; v_gene: TRBV2; abundance: NA; CDR3aa: ASSEGRETQY
j_gene: TRBJ2-7; v_gene: TRBV7-9; abundance: NA; CDR3aa: ASSLVIQGLHYEQY
j_gene: TRBJ1-5; v_gene: TRBV28; abundance: NA; CDR3aa: ASKENSNQPQH
j_gene: TRBJ2-7; v_gene: TRBV14; abundance: NA; CDR3aa: ASSPAIGLAGELEQY
j_gene: TRBJ2-1; v_gene: TRBV5-1; abundance: NA; CDR3aa: ASSLQTQPREQF
j_gene: TRBJ2-1; v_gene: TRBV4-2; abundance: NA; CDR3aa: ASSQDSGGFNEQF
j_gene: TRBJ2-5; v_gene: TRBV12-3/TRBV12-4; abundance: few; CDR3aa: ASSLVDRQETQY
j_gene: TRBJ2-3; v_gene: TRBV28; abundance: NA; CDR3aa: ASRGQGTDTQY
j_gene: TRBJ2-7; v_gene: TRBV3-1; abundance: NA; CDR3aa: GSSQASGSSYEQY
j_gene: TRBJ2-6; v_gene: TRBV12-3/TRBV12-4; abundance: few; CDR3aa: ASSLTSGRAPGANVLT
j_gene: TRBJ2-5; v_gene: TRBV7-9; abundance: NA; CDR3aa: ASSISGTRLGETQY
j_gene: TRBJ1-1; v_gene: TRBV20-1; abundance: NA; CDR3aa: SARSMNTEAF
j_gene: TRBJ2-7; v_gene: TRBV20-1; abundance: NA; CDR3aa: SARVERPTSYEQY
j_gene: TRBJ2-7; v_gene: TRBV7-8; abundance: NA; CDR3aa: ASSLGGRTYEGY
j_gene: TRBJ1-1; v_gene: TRBV3-1; abundance: NA; CDR3aa: ASSQESYWDTEAF
j_gene: TRBJ2-1; v_gene: TRBV5-1; abundance: NA; CDR3aa: ASSTVGGGDEQF
j_gene: TRBJ2-7; v_gene: TRBV7-8; abundance: NA; CDR3aa: ASSLRDAYEQY
j_gene: TRBJ2-7; v_gene: TRBV12-3/TRBV12-4; abundance: NA; CDR3aa: ASSQPPGEQY
j_gene: TRBJ1-1; v_gene: TRBV9; abundance: NA; CDR3aa: ASSVGGQSTEAF
j_gene: TRBJ1-4; v_gene: TRBV27; abundance: NA; CDR3aa: ASSLRLSNEKLF
j_gene: TRBJ2-2; v_gene: TRBV5-1; abundance: NA; CDR3aa: ASSSTSVNTGELF
j_gene: TRBJ1-5; v_gene: TRBV19; abundance: NA; CDR3aa: ASRNAGNQPQH
j_gene: TRBJ1-1; v_gene: TRBV11-1; abundance: NA; CDR3aa: ASSLQGENTEAF
j_gene: TRBJ2-5; v_gene: TRBV4-3; abundance: once; CDR3aa: ASSQGVTGGYETQY
j_gene: TRBJ2-3; v_gene: TRBV29-1; abundance: NA; CDR3aa: STEGSTDTQY
j_gene: TRBJ2-2; v_gene: TRBV27; abundance: NA; CDR3aa: ASTLGVLAGVGTGELF
j_gene: TRBJ1-5; v_gene: TRBV19; abundance: once; CDR3aa: ASSGGGSNQPQH
j_gene: TRBJ2-7; v_gene: TRBV7-9; abundance: NA; CDR3aa: ASSPKTRDRRLEQY
j_gene: TRBJ1-5; v_gene: TRBV6-1; abundance: once; CDR3aa: ASTREMNQPQH
j_gene: TRBJ1-5; v_gene: TRBV18; abundance: NA; CDR3aa: ASSRESGDDQPQH
j_gene: TRBJ2-7; v_gene: TRBV6-5; abundance: NA; CDR3aa: ASFRSGASEQH
j_gene: TRBJ2-5; v_gene: TRBV28; abundance: NA; CDR3aa: ASSSTGTSGRFSETQY
j_gene: TRBJ2-2; v_gene: TRBV5-1; abundance: NA; CDR3aa: ASSFSQSPGELF
j_gene: TRBJ2-2; v_gene: TRBV5-1; abundance: NA; CDR3aa: ASSSDPLGPGTGELF
j_gene: TRBJ2-1; v_gene: TRBV3-1; abundance: NA; CDR3aa: ASSQIGRESYNEQF
j_gene: TRBJ2-4; v_gene: TRBV7-2; abundance: NA; CDR3aa: ASSLALPRTGKNIQY
j_gene: TRBJ2-5; v_gene: TRBV7-9; abundance: NA; CDR3aa: ASSPLGSRKQETQY
j_gene: TRBJ1-1; v_gene: TRBV30; abundance: NA; CDR3aa: ACTPGQGETEAF
j_gene: TRBJ2-7; v_gene: TRBV25-1; abundance: NA; CDR3aa: ASSVTGVYEQY
j_gene: TRBJ2-6; v_gene: TRBV6-5; abundance: NA; CDR3aa: ASSYGAGANVLT
j_gene: TRBJ2-1; v_gene: TRBV20-1; abundance: once; CDR3aa: SARWELGLAGNEQF
j_gene: TRBJ2-1; v_gene: TRBV27; abundance: NA; CDR3aa: ASSLSAETREQF
j_gene: TRBJ1-2; v_gene: TRBV28; abundance: NA; CDR3aa: ATSPSTNYGYT
j_gene: TRBJ2-5; v_gene: TRBV12-3/TRBV12-4; abundance: NA; CDR3aa: ASSFRAKRGETQY
j_gene: TRBJ1-5; v_gene: TRBV10-3; abundance: NA; CDR3aa: AISELNQPQH
j_gene: TRBJ2-3; v_gene: TRBV6-2/TRBV6-3; abundance: NA; CDR3aa: ASSPDRETDTQY
j_gene: TRBJ2-5; v_gene: TRBV7-2; abundance: NA; CDR3aa: ASSKGQGASKTQY
j_gene: TRBJ2-3; v_gene: TRBV5-6; abundance: NA; CDR3aa: ASSLDTGESGY
j_gene: TRBJ2-1; v_gene: TRBV5-1; abundance: NA; CDR3aa: ASSLAPRSNEQF
j_gene: TRBJ1-5; v_gene: TRBV6-6; abundance: NA; CDR3aa: ASSYEGWKDQPQH